This T cell receptor beta chain was retrieved from a study of identical twins (dated by TCRdb to 2016 to 2017). Background on the whole study: TCR alpha and beta repertoires from monozygotic twins, unrelated adults of various ages and cord blood were deep-sequenced to test whether fetal clonotypes persist. Replicate twin experiments were performed at different times using different library preparation protocols to rule out contamination.

Overall results and qualifications from the work: Fewer insertions were carried by abundant cord blood beta clonotypes; a weaker similar trend was observed in young adult naive repertoires, while no such trend was observed in memory repertoires. Invariant T cells such as MAIT and iNKT could partly confound zero-insertion analyses, although diverse VJ usage argued against such confounding for most clonotypes. Because the same donors could not be followed over many years, the conclusions relied on cross-sectional statistical analysis. Recombination models systematically underestimated out-of-frame TCR alpha sharing in monozygotic twins but agreed with sharing between unrelated individuals. Compared with coincidental sharing between unrelated individuals, out-of-frame TCR alpha sequences shared between twins showed an excess of sequences with low generation probability. In beta out-of-frame sequences, excess twin sharing was weaker, because having fewer shared sequences lowered the signal-to-noise ratio.

Libraries were made using 5' RACE. The data were produced on an Illumina HiSeq 2000. A universal primer binding site was added through template switching, and the final cDNA carried a unique molecular identifier so that TCR cDNA molecules could be counted accurately. First-strand cDNA for TCR alpha and beta chains was synthesized from specific primers in the conserved constant-segment region. Each cDNA library was double barcoded, with a SMART-Mk sample barcode plus Illumina barcodes, to control for contamination. TruSeq adapter sequences along with Illumina sample barcodes were introduced in two successive PCR steps. Sequencing of the TCR alpha and beta cDNA libraries was done on the Illumina HiSeq platform using custom primers. Per the authors' processing: MiGEC was used to process raw reads and extract unique molecular identifiers, and MiXCR was used to find CDR3 positions. For each individual, recombination models were inferred using an EM algorithm with the repgenHMM and IGoR tools. The analysis of shared clonotypes was done with the tcR package in R, with sharing normalized by the product of cloneset sizes. To study raw recombination without the effects of thymic and clonal selection, out-of-frame nonproductive sequences were analyzed. TCRdb reran the public reads through fastp at Q25 and MiXCR, keeping productive beta chains. Every distinct CDR3 protein forms one entry, paired with its most common genes and DNA. The V and J calls and clone size are TCRdb's, not the authors'. Here the sample has roughly 770,000 distinct CDR3 sequences; 18% occur a single time. The ten largest account for 10% to 15% of the sample.

V lost 3 bases and J lost 5 bases, and the count of bases not matched to a germline gene is 15. Measured from the cysteine to the phenylalanine, the CDR3 is 17 residues long. The retained sequence is limited to the CDR3, 51 bases, with the frame set at the first base. In this sample, this clonotype turned up a few times. Its antigen is currently not known. The sample holds no much larger clone one base away, and base qualities are not on file. Every donor in the study was a healthy Caucasian. Three pairs of female monozygotic twins, all aged about 18 to 30 years, made up the twin cohort. Peripheral blood mononuclear cells were the source from which RNA for the TCR libraries was isolated. The same data also went into a second study, on T cells expressing NK-cell markers. The second study's authors report: TCR beta-chain repertoires were profiled in sorted CD3+CD56+NKG2C+, CD3+CD56+NKG2C- and CD3+CD56-NKG2C+ T-cell subsets from several donors. Among the eight sequenced donors, seven were HCMV-seropositive and one was HCMV-seronegative. In several experiments an anti-gammadeltaTCR antibody was added to restrict sorting to alphabetaTCR-expressing T cells. In six donors, the dominant CD3+CD56+NKG2C+ clonotypes ranked among the top 10 CD8+ clonotypes, making up 1.0-7.0% of CD8+ T cells. Those dominant clonotypes were again the most abundant among CD3+CD56-NKG2C+ cells in a few donors, at about 25-60.1%. Whether the expanded NKG2C-expressing T cell clones were specific for HCMV antigens remained unclear. Randomly selected healthy volunteers, three men and five women, were used as the eight sequenced donors. A commercial ELISA kit detecting HCMV-specific IgG in serum was used to determine HCMV serostatus. For over five donors, bulk peripheral blood T-cell repertoires were additionally sequenced from unsorted PBMC. MIGEC handled demultiplexing of the reads and grouping by UMI, while MiTCR was used to assemble and quantify clonotypes. To exclude erroneous sequences, any TCR cDNA sequence not supported by at least two reads was discarded. Downstream repertoire analysis used the tcR package, and clonotypes were matched across fractions by CDR3 nucleotide sequence plus V segment. VDJmatch was used to annotate antigen specificity against VDJdb, with one amino acid substitution in CDR3 permitted.

The sequencing input was PBMCs. This receptor was obtained from a woman aged 18-30 years in good health. The V gene is TRBV12-3 or TRBV12-4 and the J gene is TRBJ2-7, and 8 bases in between align with TRBD1. The encoded CDR3 is CASSFGQMGTGKDEQYF. The nucleotide sequence reads as follows: TGTGCCAGCAGTTTCGGCCAGATGGGGACAGGCAAGGACGAGCAGTACTTC.